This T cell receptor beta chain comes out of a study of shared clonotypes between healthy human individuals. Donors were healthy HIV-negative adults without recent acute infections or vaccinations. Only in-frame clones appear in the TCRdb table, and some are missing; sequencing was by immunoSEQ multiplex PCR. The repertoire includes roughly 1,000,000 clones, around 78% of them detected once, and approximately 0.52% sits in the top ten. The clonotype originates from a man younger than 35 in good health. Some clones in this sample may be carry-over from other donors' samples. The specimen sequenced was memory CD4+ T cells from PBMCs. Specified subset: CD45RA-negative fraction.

CDR3 in amino acids: CSVVGTSGRRDSYNEQFF. DNA for the CDR3: TGCAGCGTTGTAGGGACTAGCGGGAGGCGCGACTCCTACAATGAGCAGTTCTTC. This sequence joins TRBV29-1 and TRBJ2-1; the match to TRBD2 covers 15 bases. The ends lost 4 bases at V and 0 bases at J; junction bases unmatched: 7. The CDR3 runs to 18 residues. CDR1 is SQVTM and CDR2 is ANQGSEA in the germline V gene.